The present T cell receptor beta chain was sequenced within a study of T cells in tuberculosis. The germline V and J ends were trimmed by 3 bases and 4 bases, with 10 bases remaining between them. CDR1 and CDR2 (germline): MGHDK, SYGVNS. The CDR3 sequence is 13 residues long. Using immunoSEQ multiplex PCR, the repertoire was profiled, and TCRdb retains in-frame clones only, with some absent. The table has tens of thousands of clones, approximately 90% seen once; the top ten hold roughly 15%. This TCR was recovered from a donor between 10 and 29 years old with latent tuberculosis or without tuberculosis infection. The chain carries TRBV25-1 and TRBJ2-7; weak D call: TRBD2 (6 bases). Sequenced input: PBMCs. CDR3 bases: TGTGCCAGCAGTGATGGGGGGACGTACGAGCAGTACTTC. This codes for CASSDGGTYEQYF.